The rows below give T cell receptor beta chains drawn from one sample of a study of graft-versus-host responses after intestinal transplantation. Data came from immunoSEQ multiplex PCR; TCRdb stores just in-frame clones and leaves some out. The data hold around 120,000 clones, with roughly nine tenths observed a single time. For these receptors, no antigen is known. The sample here was unstimulated CD4+ T cells sorted from spleen or lymph node cells, taken before intestinal transplant. The receptors shown here come from a human donor who received an intestinal transplant. Both conserved end residues are part of each CDR3. The order of the fields is J gene, D gene, V gene, clone size, CDR3 protein, CDR3 DNA. A D gene is named only where the DNA matches it firmly. Where a row states a size, it is once, few, many or the class of an expanded clone; other rows omit it.

J gene: TRBJ1-2
D gene: -
V gene: TRBV7-2
clone size: -
CDR3 protein: CASSLATANYGYTF
CDR3 DNA: TGTGCCAGCAGCTTAGCGACAGCTAACTATGGCTACACCTTC

J gene: TRBJ2-4
D gene: TRBD2
V gene: TRBV18
clone size: -
CDR3 protein: CASSRLAGGPGAKNIQYF
CDR3 DNA: TGTGCCAGCTCACGACTAGCGGGAGGGCCGGGAGCCAAAAACATTCAGTACTTC

J gene: TRBJ2-3
D gene: TRBD2
V gene: TRBV28
clone size: -
CDR3 protein: CASGLVKGTDTQYF
CDR3 DNA: TGTGCCAGCGGACTAGTGAAGGGCACAGATACGCAGTATTTT

J gene: TRBJ2-3
D gene: -
V gene: TRBV30
clone size: -
CDR3 protein: CAWGPGEAANSDTQYF
CDR3 DNA: TGTGCCTGGGGCCCTGGAGAGGCCGCAAATTCAGATACGCAGTATTTT

J gene: TRBJ1-5
D gene: TRBD1
V gene: TRBV2
clone size: -
CDR3 protein: CASSRDRPNQPQHF
CDR3 DNA: TGTGCCAGCAGTAGGGACAGGCCCAATCAGCCCCAGCATTTT

J gene: TRBJ1-1
D gene: TRBD1
V gene: TRBV18
clone size: -
CDR3 protein: CASSLTGQGSAFF
CDR3 DNA: TGTGCCAGCTCTCTCACGGGACAGGGTTCAGCTTTCTTT

J gene: TRBJ1-1
D gene: -
V gene: TRBV5-4
clone size: -
CDR3 protein: CASSLAWSITEAFF
CDR3 DNA: TGTGCCAGCAGCTTGGCCTGGAGTATCACTGAAGCTTTCTTT

J gene: TRBJ2-1
D gene: -
V gene: TRBV7-9
clone size: -
CDR3 protein: CASSLAVDEQFF
CDR3 DNA: TGTGCCAGCAGCTTAGCCGTCGATGAGCAGTTCTTC

J gene: TRBJ2-1
D gene: TRBD1
V gene: TRBV5-1
clone size: -
CDR3 protein: CASQWTGSYNEQFF
CDR3 DNA: TGCGCCAGCCAATGGACAGGGTCGTACAATGAGCAGTTCTTC

J gene: TRBJ1-1
D gene: -
V gene: TRBV9
clone size: once
CDR3 protein: CASSAGSVNTEAFF
CDR3 DNA: TGTGCCAGCAGCGCGGGGTCGGTGAACACTGAAGCTTTCTTT

J gene: TRBJ2-5
D gene: TRBD1
V gene: TRBV7-9
clone size: -
CDR3 protein: CASSFDRGQETQYF
CDR3 DNA: TGTGCCAGCAGCTTCGACAGGGGGCAAGAGACCCAGTACTTC

J gene: TRBJ2-3
D gene: -
V gene: TRBV7-2
clone size: -
CDR3 protein: CASSARPSAPFPDTQYF
CDR3 DNA: TGTGCCAGCAGCGCGAGACCTAGCGCCCCTTTTCCAGATACGCAGTATTTT

J gene: TRBJ1-5
D gene: -
V gene: TRBV7-2
clone size: -
CDR3 protein: CASSWSGVQPQHF
CDR3 DNA: TGTGCCAGCAGCTGGTCAGGGGTTCAGCCCCAGCATTTT

J gene: TRBJ2-1
D gene: TRBD2
V gene: TRBV5-1
clone size: once
CDR3 protein: CASSLGGTIDNEQFF
CDR3 DNA: TGCGCCAGCAGCTTGGGAGGGACTATCGACAATGAGCAGTTCTTC

J gene: TRBJ2-7
D gene: TRBD2
V gene: TRBV7-9
clone size: -
CDR3 protein: CASSPAGLAGGYEQYF
CDR3 DNA: TGTGCCAGCAGCCCAGCGGGACTAGCGGGAGGTTACGAGCAGTACTTC

J gene: TRBJ2-1
D gene: TRBD2
V gene: TRBV7-2
clone size: -
CDR3 protein: CASSSSGTSSYNEQFF
CDR3 DNA: TGTGCCAGCAGCTCCTCCGGGACTAGCTCCTACAATGAGCAGTTCTTC

J gene: TRBJ2-2
D gene: TRBD2
V gene: TRBV5-4
clone size: -
CDR3 protein: CASSPGRRGNTGELFF
CDR3 DNA: TGTGCCAGCAGCCCCGGGAGGAGGGGAAACACCGGGGAGCTGTTTTTT

J gene: TRBJ2-2
D gene: TRBD2
V gene: TRBV30
clone size: -
CDR3 protein: CAWNSGSRNTGELFF
CDR3 DNA: TGTGCCTGGAATAGCGGGAGTCGCAACACCGGGGAGCTGTTTTTT

J gene: TRBJ2-1
D gene: -
V gene: TRBV7-2
clone size: -
CDR3 protein: CASSKDLYNEQFF
CDR3 DNA: TGTGCCAGCAGCAAAGATCTATACAATGAGCAGTTCTTC

J gene: TRBJ1-1
D gene: TRBD1
V gene: TRBV14
clone size: -
CDR3 protein: CASSLTGVPRTEAFF
CDR3 DNA: TGTGCCAGCAGCCTCACAGGGGTCCCTAGAACTGAAGCTTTCTTT

J gene: TRBJ1-6
D gene: -
V gene: TRBV6-5
clone size: few
CDR3 protein: CASSRTVANSPLHF
CDR3 DNA: TGTGCCAGCAGTAGGACAGTAGCGAATTCACCCCTCCACTTT

J gene: TRBJ1-2
D gene: -
V gene: TRBV4-1
clone size: -
CDR3 protein: CASSQDYGVYGYTF
CDR3 DNA: TGCGCCAGCAGCCAAGATTATGGAGTCTATGGCTACACCTTC

J gene: TRBJ2-5
D gene: -
V gene: TRBV7-2
clone size: once
CDR3 protein: CASSLATSTKETQYF
CDR3 DNA: TGTGCCAGCAGCTTAGCGACTAGTACAAAAGAGACCCAGTACTTC